This T cell receptor beta chain appears in the sequencing data of a study of T cell repertoires in cytomegalovirus infection. Study details: Newly reported HLA-C-restricted and thoroughly characterized HLA-B-restricted CMV epitopes were employed. Findings and caveats of the study: Within the response measured ex vivo, HLA-C-restricted CMV-specific TCR beta clonotypes were dominant.

The sample holds a few counts of this clonotype. As yet, its antigen is unknown. TCRdb re-analysed the reads in MiXCR, keeping a single row per CDR3 protein. Of around 500,000 distinct CDR3 sequences listed, more than 40% were seen once; the top ten hold 43%. V lost 8 bases and J lost 6; bases outside the gene matches: 10. CDR3 length equals 14 residues. CDR1 is MNHEY, CDR2 SMNVEV, per germline (reference sequence). Sequencing was performed on cultured PBMCs, taken from culture after CMV antigen stimulation. The chain carries TRBV27 and TRBJ2-7; TRBD2 matches 10 bases. This clonotype was obtained from a human donor in good health (CMV status not recorded). Some clones in this sample may be carry-over from other donors' samples. The CDR3 DNA sequence: TGTGCCAGCGCCCGGTCTAGCGGGAGTTTCGAGCAGTACTTC. Its protein product is CASARSSGSFEQYF.